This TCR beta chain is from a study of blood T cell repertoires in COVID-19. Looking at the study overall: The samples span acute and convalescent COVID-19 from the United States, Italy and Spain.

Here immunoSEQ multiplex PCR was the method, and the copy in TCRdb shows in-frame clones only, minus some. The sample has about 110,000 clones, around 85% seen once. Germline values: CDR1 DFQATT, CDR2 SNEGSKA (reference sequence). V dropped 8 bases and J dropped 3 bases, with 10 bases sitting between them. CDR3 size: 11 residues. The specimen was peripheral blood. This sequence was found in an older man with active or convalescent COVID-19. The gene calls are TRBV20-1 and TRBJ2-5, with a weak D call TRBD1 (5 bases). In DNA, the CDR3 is TGCAGTACAGGTTCGAAAGAGACCCAGTACTTC. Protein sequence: CSTGSKETQYF.